This T cell receptor (beta chain) was sequenced for a study of CD8 T cells in Susac syndrome. Random hexamers were used to reverse transcribe the RNA input (about 0.5 to 1 ug). Amplification of TCR beta CDR3 across 54 Vbeta and 13 Jbeta was performed with immunoSEQ multiplex PCR. TCRdb itself ran the immunoSEQ multiplex PCR reads through MiXCR, one entry per CDR3 protein. In the table there are 250,000 to 300,000 distinct CDR3 sequences, around 83% of which are singletons. The CDR3 runs to 15 residues. Germline V gene lookup returns CDR1 MGHRA and CDR2 YSYEKL. J lost 4 bases, V lost 3 bases, and 7 bases had no gene match. From blood CD8+ and CD4+ T cells, the TCR beta chain was sequenced.

This clonotype originated in a human donor with multiple sclerosis. This rearrangement joins TRBV4-1 to TRBJ1-2; 8 bases match TRBD1. The material sequenced was CD8+ T cells from PBMCs. CDR3 region: CASSQGWTGSYGYTF. Written as DNA, the CDR3 is TGCGCCAGCAGCCAGGGCTGGACAGGGAGCTATGGCTACACCTTC.